This entry is about one T cell receptor beta chain. This record comes from a study of T-cell reconstitution after alpha-beta-depleted transplantation in children. Germline values: CDR1 MGHDK, CDR2 SYGVNS. The CDR3 has 15 amino acids. V dropped 5 bases and J dropped 5; count of bases not matched to a gene: 7. Preparing the TCRbeta library involved the use of unique molecular identifiers. MiXCR was run by TCRdb on the PCR reads, yielding one entry per CDR3 protein. The sample includes about 440,000 distinct CDR3 sequences, roughly two fifths of them seen just once. J is TRBJ2-5 and V is TRBV25-1; 11 nucleotides align to TRBD1. This TCR was recovered from a girl between 2 and 10 years old with aplastic anemia, due to receive a stem cell transplant. This specimen was PBMCs, taken before TCRalphabeta/CD19-depleted stem cell transplant. The CDR3 sequence: CASSPGQGAWETQYF. The CDR3 coding sequence is TGTGCCAGCAGTCCCGGACAGGGGGCGTGGGAGACCCAGTACTTC. The full variable domain, in which reference TRBV25-1 and TRBJ2-5 provide the parts outside the CDR3, is EADIYQTPRYLVIGTGKKITLECSQTMGHDKMYWYQQDPGMELHLIHYSYGVNSTEKGDLSSESTVSRIRTEHFPLTLESARPSHTSQYLCASSPGQGAWETQYFGPGTRLLVL.